This TCR beta chain was recorded in a study of Ad26.COV2.S vaccination and SARS-CoV-2 variants. In the study overall: Ad26.COV2.S, an intramuscular injection, was given once or twice 56 days apart.

Specified treatment: around 19 received Ad26.COV2.S at low or high dose, single or two shots; about 5 received placebo; per-sample allocation not given. Sampling was performed 63 days after the first vaccine or placebo injection. Within Boston, the person who donated was an adult of 18-55 years. Study-level results: Analyses that measured TCR breadth and depth may have underestimated total T cell responses. Participants in the vaccine arm had higher spike-specific TCR breadth; placebo recipients had lower.

A word on this clone: Antigen: not known.

Profiling relied on immunoSEQ multiplex PCR, and the TCRdb table lists in-frame clones only, not all of them. The sample has around 300,000 clones; around 89% are singletons. CDR3 size: 14 residues. The V and J ends lost 0 bases and 0 bases respectively, with 6 bases between them. CDR1 and CDR2 (germline): LGHNA, YSLEER. Sequencing used peripheral blood, obtained in a trial of Ad26.COV2.S vaccine versus placebo. The genes are TRBV4-3 and TRBJ2-7; D gene uncertain. The clonotype comes from a person between 18 and 65 years old who received the Ad26.COV2.S COVID-19 vaccine or a placebo. CDR3 amino acids: CASSQDIRSYEQYF. Here the CDR3 DNA reads TGCGCCAGCAGCCAAGATATCCGCTCCTACGAGCAGTACTTC.